This T cell receptor (beta chain) originates from a study of technical replicates of blood from a few donors. After removal of 5 bases from V and 10 bases from J, the junction contained 9 bases not matched to a gene. The CDR3 contains 13 residues. Looked up from germline, CDR1 is SGHVS and CDR2 is FQNEAQ. Profiled with immunoSEQ multiplex PCR; TCRdb holds only in-frame clones, not every one. Of some 80,000 clones detected, around 94% appear once; the ten largest clones hold 0.35% to 0.45%. This sequence joins TRBV7-8 and TRBJ1-1; 8 bases are a match to TRBD1. Sequencing was performed on T cells isolated from PBMCs. This TCR was recovered from a human donor in good health. The chain's CDR3 is CASSQPGGLRAFF. The DNA of the CDR3 is TGTGCCAGCAGCCAACCAGGGGGCCTTCGAGCTTTCTTT.